Below, 25 T cell receptor beta chains from the same sample are listed, as sequenced in a study of blood T cell repertoires in COVID-19. Method: immunoSEQ multiplex PCR; TCRdb's copy keeps in-frame clones and lacks some. The data contain 220,000 or so clones, more than 75% of them singletons. Sequencing input: PBMCs or T cells enriched from blood (not recorded which). The receptors were gathered from a woman aged 45-65 years who had recovered from COVID-19.

This rearrangement joins TRBV11-3 to TRBJ2-3; weak D call: TRBD1 (6 bases). CDR1 is SGHNT, CDR2 YENEEA, per germline. The CDR3 runs 17 residues. The V gene lost 4 bases and the J gene lost 3 bases, with 20 bases spanning the gap. The CDR3 is CASSYPFTGIRTDTQYF. The CDR3 DNA follows: TGTGCCAGCAGCTACCCCTTTACAGGGATAAGGACAGATACGCAGTATTTT.

This sequence joins TRBV7-3 and TRBJ2-7; 9 bases are a match to TRBD2. The CDR3 contains 15 residues. V was pared by 2 bases and J by 5 bases, with 7 bases of the junction left unmatched. CDR1 is SGHTA, CDR2 FQGTGA, per germline. In DNA, the CDR3 is TGTGCCAGCAGCTTAGCGGGAGGGATCGGAAACGAGCAGTACTTC. It is translated as CASSLAGGIGNEQYF.

V is TRBV5-1 and J is TRBJ1-4; D gene uncertain. V lost 4 bases to trimming and J lost 6 bases, with 19 bases between them. Germline CDR1 SGHRS, CDR2 YFSETQ. The CDR3 is 16 amino acids. The DNA for the CDR3 is TGCGCCAGCAGCGAGGTGTCCGGATCCCCCCATGAAAAACTGTTTTTT. Its protein product is CASSEVSGSPHEKLFF.

The rearrangement uses TRBV28 and TRBJ2-7, with 7 bases matching TRBD1. The length of the CDR3 is 14 residues. Germline V gene sequence: CDR1 MDHEN, CDR2 SYDVKM. With V trimmed by 5 bases and J by 7 bases, 11 bases remained unmatched. This CDR3 is CASSRGGRPPEQYF. The DNA for the CDR3 is TGTGCCAGCAGTCGAGGGGGCCGACCCCCGGAGCAGTACTTC.

The chain joins TRBV4-1 to TRBJ1-6, with 9 bases fitting TRBD1. Germline V gene lookup returns CDR1 MGHRA and CDR2 YSYEKL. Trimming at V came to 1 base and at J to 7 bases, leaving 5 bases not matched to a gene. The CDR3 runs 16 residues. The CDR3 spells CASSQAGQGGNSPLHF. The CDR3 DNA reads TGCGCCAGCAGCCAAGCGGGACAGGGAGGCAATTCACCCCTCCACTTT.

The chain recombines TRBV27 with TRBJ1-2, with D tentatively TRBD1 (6 bases). The CDR3 covers 16 residues. Per germline, CDR1 MNHEY and CDR2 SMNVEV (reference sequence). The ends were cut back, 0 bases at V and 4 bases at J, with 15 bases in the middle. The CDR3 spells CASSLSMRGTSYGYTF. Here the CDR3 DNA reads TGTGCCAGCAGTTTATCGATGAGGGGGACCAGCTATGGCTACACCTTC.

CDR3 in amino acids: CASSEDWGDTEAFF. The CDR3 bases are TGTGCCAGCAGTGAAGATTGGGGGGACACTGAAGCTTTCTTT. This chain connects TRBV2 to TRBJ1-1; D is possibly TRBD1 (5 bases). V was shortened by 1 base and J by 3 bases, with 9 bases between the two germline ends. Germline V gene data show CDR1 as SNHLY and CDR2 as FYNNEI. The CDR3 spans 14 residues.

The gene calls are TRBV7-3 and TRBJ1-6; D is perhaps TRBD1 (5 bases). V gave up 2 bases and J gave up 2 bases, with 7 bases separating them. This CDR3 region has 15 residues. CDR1 and CDR2 (germline): SGHTA, FQGTGA. The CDR3 DNA is TGTGCCAGCAGCTTACAGGGCGCCTATAATTCACCCCTCCACTTT. It codes for CASSLQGAYNSPLHF.

V gene TRBV6-5 combines with J gene TRBJ2-1; 9 bases match TRBD2. V was pared by 6 bases and J by 9 bases, with 12 bases of the junction left unmatched. Germline V gene data show CDR1 as MNHEY and CDR2 as SVGAGI. The CDR3 runs to 15 residues. CDR3 region: CASSAPGTSISEQFF. The CDR3 bases are TGTGCCAGCAGCGCTCCCGGGACTAGCATCAGTGAGCAGTTCTTC.

V is TRBV11-3 and J is TRBJ2-1, with 11 bases lining up with TRBD2. The V gene end was trimmed by 1 base and the J gene end by 0 bases; junction bases not matched to a gene: 11. The CDR3 covers 20 residues. Germline CDR1 SGHNT, CDR2 YENEEA. The CDR3 region is CASSLGARTSGSSSYNEQFF. The CDR3 DNA follows: TGTGCCAGCAGCTTAGGAGCACGGACTAGCGGGTCGAGCTCCTACAATGAGCAGTTCTTC.

The gene calls are TRBV30 and TRBJ1-5; 9 bases are a match to TRBD1. CDR1 GTSNPN and CDR2 SVGIG come from the germline V gene (reference sequence). The V gene end was trimmed by 0 bases and the J gene end by 6 bases; junction bases not matched to a gene: 6. This CDR3 is 15 amino acids long. DNA for the CDR3: TGTGCCTGGAGTGTATGGGGACAGGGCGTTCAGCCCCAGCATTTT. Its protein is CAWSVWGQGVQPQHF.

This rearrangement joins TRBV6-6 to TRBJ1-2, with D hard to call. The germline V gene encodes CDR1 MNHNY and CDR2 SVGAGI (reference sequence). V shed 1 base and J shed 6 bases, with 15 bases lying between them. CDR3 length: 15 amino acids. CDR3 residues: CASSYLGSGKDGYTF. The CDR3, as DNA: TGTGCCAGCAGTTACTTGGGATCGGGGAAGGATGGCTACACCTTC.

The chain carries TRBV7-3 and TRBJ1-1; the match to TRBD1 covers 12 bases. The germline gives CDR1 SGHTA, CDR2 FQGTGA. V shed 2 bases, J shed 0 bases, and the junction held 4 bases outside the gene matches. The length of the CDR3 is 17 residues. This chain's CDR3 is CASSLSGTGGMNTEAFF. CDR3 DNA sequence: TGTGCCAGCAGCTTATCGGGGACAGGGGGCATGAACACTGAAGCTTTCTTT.

The chain combines TRBV7-2 with TRBJ1-2; 9 bases are shared with TRBD1. The CDR3 runs 17 residues. V shed 1 base, J shed 6 bases, and the junction held 12 bases outside the gene matches. The germline gives CDR1 SGHTA, CDR2 FQGNSA. CDR3 nucleotides: TGTGCCAGCAGCTTAGGATCCCCGGACAGGGGCCGGGATGGCTACACCTTC. Encoded protein: CASSLGSPDRGRDGYTF.

This clone was seen a single time. Other nucleotide sequences in the sample specify the same CDR3. The rearrangement uses TRBV7-3 and TRBJ2-5; D unresolved. This CDR3 contains 13 residues. Germline CDR1 SGHTA, CDR2 FQGTGA. The germline V and J ends were trimmed by 2 bases and 2 bases, with 6 bases remaining between them. CDR3 region: CASSLSRQETQYF. CDR3 coding DNA: TGTGCCAGCAGCTTATCACGGCAAGAGACCCAGTACTTC. Based on the CDR3 plus reference TRBV7-3 and TRBJ2-5, the full variable domain is GAGVSQTPSNKVTEKGKYVELRCDPISGHTALYWYRQSLGQGPEFLIYFQGTGAADDSGLPNDRFFAVRPEGSVSTLKIQRTERGDSAVYLCASSLSRQETQYFGPGTRLLVL.

The V call is TRBV18, the J call TRBJ2-2, with D perhaps matching TRBD1 (5 bases). Germline V lookup: CDR1 KGHSH, CDR2 LQKENI. The CDR3 sequence is 13 residues long. V lost 4 bases and J lost 4, with 7 bases in between. The DNA for the CDR3 is TGTGCCAGCTCACTCAGGGCCACCGGGGAGCTGTTTTTT. Residues: CASSLRATGELFF.

The chain combines TRBV27 with TRBJ2-1; TRBD2 matches at 8 bases. Losses at the gene ends were 5 bases for V and 6 bases for J; bases not matched to a gene: 12. CDR1 MNHEY and CDR2 SMNVEV come from the germline V gene (reference sequence). The CDR3 runs to 16 residues. The CDR3 is CASSPVWAGGSNEQFF. The DNA of the CDR3 is TGTGCCAGCAGTCCCGTATGGGCGGGAGGATCCAATGAGCAGTTCTTC.

This chain uses TRBV7-9 with TRBJ1-1, with D tentatively TRBD1 (5 bases). Trimming removed 5 bases at V and 4 bases at J, with 26 bases between. Germline lookup yields CDR1 SEHNR and CDR2 FQNEAQ (reference sequence). The CDR3 loop spans 18 amino acids. CDR3 amino acids: CASSPTIQLREGTTEAFF. The CDR3 DNA is TGTGCCAGCAGCCCGACAATACAACTCAGGGAGGGGACCACTGAAGCTTTCTTT.

This sequence joins TRBV6-5 and TRBJ2-1; no clear D. CDR3 length equals 14 residues. CDR1 and CDR2 (germline): MNHEY, SVGAGI. Trimming pared 7 bases from V and 5 bases from J, leaving 15 bases between. CDR3 loop: CASNPGRINNEQFF. Written as DNA, the CDR3 is TGTGCCAGCAACCCGGGTAGAATAAACAATGAGCAGTTCTTC.

The chain employs TRBV6-1 and TRBJ1-5; 10 bases map to TRBD1. V gave up 8 bases and J gave up 6 bases; unmatched junction bases: 10. CDR3 length: 15 residues. The germline V gene has CDR1 MNHNS and CDR2 SASEGT. The CDR3 coding sequence is TGTGCCAGCTTTCCGGGACAGGGGTATGGTCAGCCCCAGCATTTT. Its translation is CASFPGQGYGQPQHF.

The J gene is TRBJ1-1, the V gene TRBV6-5; possibly TRBD1 for D (5 bases). Looked up from germline, CDR1 is MNHEY and CDR2 is SVGAGI. The CDR3 loop spans 14 amino acids. The V end was cut by 6 bases, the J end by 1 base, with 12 bases between. The CDR3 DNA is TGTGCCAGCAGCCGCGGACACAAGAACACTGAAGCTTTCTTT. Its protein product is CASSRGHKNTEAFF.

J is TRBJ2-1 and V is TRBV4-2; a weak D match, TRBD2 (5 bases). V was pared by 1 base and J by 2 bases, with 15 bases between. The CDR3 is 17 residues long. Germline values: CDR1 LGHNA, CDR2 YNFKEQ. CDR3: CASSQVLKLTTYNEQFF. The CDR3 DNA is TGTGCCAGCAGCCAAGTTCTGAAGCTGACTACCTACAATGAGCAGTTCTTC.

This chain uses TRBV18 with TRBJ2-7, with 7 bases identical to TRBD1. This CDR3 has 13 residues. The V gene end was trimmed by 8 bases and the J gene end by 6 bases; junction bases not matched to a gene: 10. The germline gives CDR1 KGHSH, CDR2 LQKENI. The CDR3 sequence is CASARQGSSEQYF. CDR3 DNA sequence: TGTGCCAGCGCACGACAGGGATCGAGCGAGCAGTACTTC.

The gene calls are TRBV4-3 and TRBJ2-2, with D perhaps TRBD2 (6 bases). Germline V lookup: CDR1 LGHNA, CDR2 YSLEER. V was pared by 0 bases and J by 5 bases, with 13 bases between. The CDR3 covers 16 residues. DNA of the CDR3: TGCGCCAGCAGCCAAGACGGTCGGGGAGGAACCGGGGAGCTGTTTTTT. Translating it yields CASSQDGRGGTGELFF.

The chain is built from TRBV9 and TRBJ2-2, with D hard to call. With 1 base removed from V and 3 bases from J, the gap between germline ends came to 13 bases. The CDR3 covers 16 residues. CDR1 and CDR2 (germline): SGDLS, YYNGEE. The CDR3 DNA reads as TGTGCCAGCAGCGTAAGCCCCATCCCCGACACCGGGGAGCTGTTTTTT. Encoded protein: CASSVSPIPDTGELFF.